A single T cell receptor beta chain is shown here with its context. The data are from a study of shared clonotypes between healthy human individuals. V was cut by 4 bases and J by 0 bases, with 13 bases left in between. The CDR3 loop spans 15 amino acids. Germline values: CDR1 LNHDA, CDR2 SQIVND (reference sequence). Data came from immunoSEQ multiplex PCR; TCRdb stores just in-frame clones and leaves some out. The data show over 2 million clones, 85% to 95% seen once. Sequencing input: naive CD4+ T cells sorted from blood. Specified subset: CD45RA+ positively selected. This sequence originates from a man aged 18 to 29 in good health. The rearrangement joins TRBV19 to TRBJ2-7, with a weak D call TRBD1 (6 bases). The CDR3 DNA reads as TGTGCCAGTAGTAGGACAGTCACCAGCTCCTACGAGCAGTACTTC. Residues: CASSRTVTSSYEQYF.